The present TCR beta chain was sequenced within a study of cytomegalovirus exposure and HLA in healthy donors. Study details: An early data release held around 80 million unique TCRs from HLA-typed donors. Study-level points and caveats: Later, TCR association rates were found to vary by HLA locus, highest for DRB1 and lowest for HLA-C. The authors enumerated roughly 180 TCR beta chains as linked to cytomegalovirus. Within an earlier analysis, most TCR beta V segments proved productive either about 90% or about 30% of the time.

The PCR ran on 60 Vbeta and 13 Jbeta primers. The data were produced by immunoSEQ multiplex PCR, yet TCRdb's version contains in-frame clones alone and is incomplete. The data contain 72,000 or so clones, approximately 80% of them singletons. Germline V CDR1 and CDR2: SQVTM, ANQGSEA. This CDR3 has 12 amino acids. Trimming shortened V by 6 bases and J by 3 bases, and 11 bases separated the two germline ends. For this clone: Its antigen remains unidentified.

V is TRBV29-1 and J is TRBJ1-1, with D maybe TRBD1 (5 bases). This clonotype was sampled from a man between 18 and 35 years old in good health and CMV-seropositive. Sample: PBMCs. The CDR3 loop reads CSVTPGDTEAFF. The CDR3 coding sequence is TGCAGCGTCACCCCGGGGGACACTGAAGCTTTCTTT.